This TCR beta chain was captured by sequencing in a study of shared clonotypes between healthy human individuals. Method: immunoSEQ multiplex PCR; TCRdb's copy keeps in-frame clones and lacks some. In the table there are some 2.3 million clones, about 92% of which are singletons. Trimming removed 6 bases from V and 0 bases from J, with 15 bases in between. CDR1 and CDR2 from the germline V gene are SQVTM and ANQGSEA. The CDR3 extends over 15 amino acids. Sample: naive CD4+ T cells from PBMCs. Subset noted: CD45RA+ positively selected. The J gene is TRBJ1-3, the V gene TRBV29-1; D might be TRBD1 (5 bases). This receptor was obtained from a young man in good health. Some clones in this sample may be carry-over from other donors' samples. The CDR3 protein is CSVLRQGSSGNTIYF. The CDR3 DNA reads TGCAGCGTCCTCAGGCAGGGCTCCTCTGGAAACACCATATATTTT. Full variable domain (rest looked up from reference TRBV29-1 and TRBJ1-3): SAVISQKPSRDICQRGTSLTIQCQVDSQVTMMFWYRQQPGQSLTLIATANQGSEATYESGFVIDKFPISRPNLTFSTLTVSNMSPEDSSIYLCSVLRQGSSGNTIYFGEGSWLTVV.